Shown below are 29 T cell receptor beta chains from a single sample sequenced in a study of vaccination effects on CD4 cells after COVID-19. Sequencing used immunoSEQ multiplex PCR; TCRdb keeps in-frame clones, though not all of them. Among about 45,000 clones listed, around 70% were seen once. For these TCRs, the target antigens are not known. Once cultured for roughly 10 days, the cells underwent separation to obtain CD4+ T cells. Two-dose vaccination with either BNT162b2 or mRNA-1273 was given to the participants. Source: CD4+ T cells from PBMCs cultured without peptide, taken after COVID-19 vaccination. The receptor source for this set is a human donor who received a COVID-19 vaccine.

This rearrangement joins TRBV19 to TRBJ2-5, with TRBD1 identical over 8 bases. Trimming removed 1 base from V and 3 bases from J; junction bases left unmatched: 7. Germline V gives CDR1 LNHDA, CDR2 SQIVND (reference sequence). This CDR3 region has 16 residues. In nucleotides, the CDR3 is TGTGCCAGTAGTATAGTCTTAATGGGACAGGAAGAGACCCAGTACTTC. As protein: CASSIVLMGQEETQYF.

There are a few counts of this clone. The rearrangement uses TRBV3-1 (or the pseudogene TRBV3-2) and TRBJ1-3, with D hard to call. CDR1 and CDR2 (germline): LGHDT, YNNKEL (reference sequence). Trimming removed 2 bases from V and 0 bases from J, with 8 bases in between. This CDR3 is built from 15 residues. For the CDR3, the DNA is TGTGCCAGCAGCCAAAGACCGATCTCTGGAAACACCATATATTTT. Protein product: CASSQRPISGNTIYF.

This clone was found once. The V call is TRBV11-2, the J call TRBJ2-6, with TRBD1 matching 9 bases. CDR3 length equals 17 residues. Per the germline V gene, CDR1 is SGHAT and CDR2 is FQNNGV. Losses at the gene ends were 3 bases for V and 4 bases for J; bases not matched to a gene: 7. The CDR3 here is CASSFDRGFSGANVLTF. CDR3 DNA: TGTGCCAGCAGCTTCGACAGGGGGTTTTCAGGGGCCAACGTCCTGACTTTC.

The V and J genes are TRBV7-8 and TRBJ2-5; no clear D gene. Per germline, CDR1 SGHVS and CDR2 FQNEAQ. This CDR3 spans 17 amino acids. Trimming shortened V by 1 base and J by 5 bases, and 20 bases separated the two germline ends. The CDR3 nucleotides read TGTGCCAGCAGCTTAGGGCTTAGGAAGATTATCCGGGAGACCCAGTACTTC. This encodes CASSLGLRKIIRETQYF. The full variable domain, with the rest looked up from reference TRBV7-8 and TRBJ2-5, is GAGVSQSPRYKVAKRGQDVALRCDPISGHVSLFWYQQALGQGPEFLTYFQNEAQLDKSGLPSDRFFAERPEGSVSTLKIQRTQQEDSAVYLCASSLGLRKIIRETQYFGPGTRLLVL.

V gene TRBV20-1 combines with J gene TRBJ2-3, with 8 bases identical to TRBD2. The CDR3 spans 11 residues. The germline CDR1 and CDR2 sequences are DFQATT and SNEGSKA (reference sequence). V shed 8 bases and J 5 bases; nucleotides not matched to a gene: 3. In DNA, the CDR3 is TGCAGTTCCGGGGGGGTAGATACGCAGTATTTT. Its translation: CSSGGVDTQYF.

The chain couples TRBV28 to TRBJ1-4; D is perhaps TRBD1 (6 bases). Germline V gene lookup returns CDR1 MDHEN and CDR2 SYDVKM. The CDR3 is 18 residues long. Trimming cost V 3 bases and J 4 bases, with 21 bases left between them. The DNA of the CDR3 is TGTGCCAGCAGTTTTAGTCAGGGGCTGGGCAGTTTTAATGAAAAACTGTTTTTT. It is translated as CASSFSQGLGSFNEKLFF.

The rearrangement links TRBV5-1 to TRBJ2-2; 8 nucleotides line up with TRBD2. V lost 0 bases, J lost 1 base, and 5 bases stayed unmatched. CDR3 length equals 17 residues. The germline V gene has CDR1 SGHRS and CDR2 YFSETQ. The DNA of the CDR3 is TGCGCCAGCAGCTTGGCCGGGGGGGTAAGGAACACCGGGGAGCTGTTTTTT. The encoded protein is CASSLAGGVRNTGELFF.

The CDR3 nucleotides read TGTGCCAGCAGCTCCGGACTAGCGGGGCTCTCCTACGAGCAGTACTTC. Its protein is CASSSGLAGLSYEQYF. The J gene is TRBJ2-7, the V gene TRBV5-4; 12 bases map to TRBD2. The CDR3 is made up of 16 amino acids. Germline V gene lookup returns CDR1 SGHNT and CDR2 YYREEE (reference sequence). With V trimmed by 3 bases and J by 0 bases, 4 bases remained unmatched.

V usage is TRBV15 and J usage is TRBJ1-1; 7 bases line up with TRBD1. The length of the CDR3 is 13 residues. The germline V gene has CDR1 LNHNV and CDR2 YYDKDF (reference sequence). The ends lost 1 base at V and 8 bases at J; junction bases unmatched: 4. The CDR3 DNA follows: TGTGCCACCAGCAGAGGAGGGGGCTTCGAAGCTTTCTTT. This codes for CATSRGGGFEAFF.

This clone appeared once. The chain combines TRBV3-1 (or the pseudogene TRBV3-2) with TRBJ2-3; D gene ambiguous. Germline CDR1 is LGHDT and CDR2 is YNNKEL (reference sequence). The CDR3 covers 12 residues. Trimming took 5 bases from V and 4 from J, leaving 7 bases between them. The CDR3 here is CASSSPPDTQYF. Here the CDR3 DNA reads TGTGCCAGCAGCTCCCCACCAGATACGCAGTATTTT.

The chain combines TRBV27 with TRBJ2-5; 7 bases line up with TRBD1. The CDR3 has 17 residues. In germline, CDR1 is MNHEY, CDR2 SMNVEV (reference sequence). Trimming removed 6 bases from V and 0 bases from J; junction bases left unmatched: 13. The DNA for the CDR3 is TGTGCCAGCAGCCGTACCCCACAGGGGCTATACCAAGAGACCCAGTACTTC. Translation gives CASSRTPQGLYQETQYF.

The J gene is TRBJ2-1, the V gene TRBV6-1, with a weak D call TRBD1 (6 bases). Germline V CDR1 and CDR2: MNHNS, SASEGT. V was pared by 1 base and J by 14 bases, with 15 bases between. The CDR3 totals 13 residues. In DNA, the CDR3 is TGTGCCAGCAGTGAAGGACCTACAGGGCGGAAGTTCTTC. The encoded protein is CASSEGPTGRKFF.

The J gene is TRBJ2-4, the V gene TRBV2; TRBD2 matches at 8 bases. Per germline, CDR1 SNHLY and CDR2 FYNNEI. The CDR3 extends over 12 amino acids. Unmatched junction bases numbered 10, after V lost 5 bases and J lost 16 bases. CDR3 sequence (DNA): TGTGCCAGCAGTACCGGGACTAGACATAGTTACTTC. This codes for CASSTGTRHSYF.

This chain connects TRBV11-3 to TRBJ2-7, with 7 bases matching TRBD1. The CDR3 loop spans 16 amino acids. CDR1 and CDR2 (germline): SGHNT, YENEEA. Trimming cost V 5 bases and J 1 base; bases outside gene matches: 11. CDR3 DNA sequence: TGTGCCAGCAGCCGTGGTACCGGGACAGCATCCTACGAGCAGTACTTC. The encoded protein is CASSRGTGTASYEQYF. The full variable domain, its missing parts supplied by reference TRBV11-3 and TRBJ2-7, is EAGVVQSPRYKIIEKKQPVAFWCNPISGHNTLYWYLQNLGQGPELLIRYENEEAVDDSQLPKDRFSAERLKGVDSTLKIQPAELGDSAVYLCASSRGTGTASYEQYFGPGTRLTVT.

The V gene is TRBV5-6, the J gene TRBJ1-1; TRBD1 agrees at 9 bases. In germline, CDR1 is SGHDT, CDR2 YYEEEE. The CDR3 spans 16 residues. V lost 0 bases to trimming and J lost 3 bases; unmatched junction nucleotides: 6. CDR3 sequence: CASSLDGQGSDTEAFF. The CDR3, as DNA: TGTGCCAGCAGCTTGGACGGACAGGGGTCGGACACTGAAGCTTTCTTT.

This clone was picked up one time. V is TRBV18 and J is TRBJ1-1; D unclear. This CDR3 has 14 residues. V lost 2 bases, J lost 0 bases, and 7 bases lay in between. CDR1 and CDR2 from the germline V gene are KGHSH and LQKENI. CDR3: CASSPRQVNTEAFF. In DNA, the CDR3 is TGTGCCAGCTCACCAAGGCAGGTGAACACTGAAGCTTTCTTT.

The chain uses TRBV4-1 and TRBJ2-2, with TRBD2 identical over 14 bases. V lost 2 bases to trimming and J lost 1 base; unmatched junction nucleotides: 6. Germline CDR1 reads MGHRA; CDR2 reads YSYEKL. The CDR3 sequence is 19 residues long. The CDR3 DNA follows: TGCGCCAGCAGCCAACCTTTGGGACTAGCGGGGGTGAACACCGGGGAGCTGTTTTTT. Residues: CASSQPLGLAGVNTGELFF.

This clone was counted a single time. This chain joins TRBV18 and TRBJ2-1; TRBD1 is a possible D gene (5 bases). Trimming shortened V by 1 base and J by 3 bases, and 16 bases separated the two germline ends. The CDR3 totals 17 residues. The germline V gene encodes CDR1 KGHSH and CDR2 LQKENI. For the CDR3, the DNA is TGTGCCAGCTCACCACGGCCCAGACAGCAACTCTACAATGAGCAGTTCTTC. Translation gives CASSPRPRQQLYNEQFF.

CDR3 in amino acids: CASSQDQATNEKLFF. The CDR3 DNA reads TGCGCCAGCAGCCAAGATCAGGCAACTAATGAAAAACTGTTTTTT. J is TRBJ1-4 and V is TRBV4-1; D remains unclear. Germline V gene lookup returns CDR1 MGHRA and CDR2 YSYEKL. The CDR3 has 15 amino acids. The V end lost 0 bases, the J end lost 0 bases, and 5 bases lay between the germline ends.

This clone was observed a few times. The chain couples TRBV2 to TRBJ2-7; TRBD2 agrees at 8 bases. CDR1 and CDR2 (germline): SNHLY, FYNNEI. Germline trimming cut 6 bases from V and 5 bases from J; bases unmatched to any gene: 12. The CDR3 sequence is 15 residues long. Here the CDR3 DNA reads TGTGCCAGCAGACCCCGGGGAGCGGGAGACCACGAGCAGTACTTC. Encoded protein: CASRPRGAGDHEQYF.

This clone appeared a single time. This chain links TRBV5-1 with TRBJ2-7; the D gene is possibly TRBD2 (5 bases). V was clipped by 1 base and J by 1 base, with 12 bases between them. The CDR3 has 15 amino acids. Germline V gene data show CDR1 as SGHRS and CDR2 as YFSETQ. The CDR3 DNA sequence: TGCGCCAGCAGCTTGTCTACGGGAAAATCCTACGAGCAGTACTTC. Its protein product is CASSLSTGKSYEQYF.

The chain recombines TRBV5-1 with TRBJ2-3, with D maybe TRBD2 (7 bases). The V gene lost 0 bases and the J gene lost 4 bases, with 15 bases spanning the gap. CDR3 length: 16 residues. Germline CDR1 reads SGHRS; CDR2 reads YFSETQ. CDR3 nucleotide sequence: TGCGCCAGCAGCTTGGTTCCGGGGGGCAGGGCAGATACGCAGTATTTT. This gives the protein CASSLVPGGRADTQYF.

In its sample, this clone was seen a few times. The V and J genes are TRBV12-3 or TRBV12-4 and TRBJ1-6; D remains unclear. The CDR3 sequence is 12 residues long. V was pared by 3 bases and J by 7 bases, with 4 bases between. The CDR3 nucleotides are TGTGCCAGCAGTTTCGCGAATTCACCCCTCCACTTT. It codes for CASSFANSPLHF.

The V gene is TRBV5-1, the J gene TRBJ2-6; D gene uncertain. Trimming shortened V by 1 base and J by 0 bases, and 11 bases separated the two germline ends. Germline assignment: CDR1 SGHRS and CDR2 YFSETQ. The CDR3 totals 17 residues. The CDR3 coding sequence is TGCGCCAGCAGCTTGTCTTTGAGGCTCTCTGGGGCCAACGTCCTGACTTTC. Amino acid sequence: CASSLSLRLSGANVLTF.

This chain joins TRBV6-5 and TRBJ1-2; no firm D call. CDR3 length equals 13 residues. CDR1 is MNHEY and CDR2 is SVGAGI in the germline V gene. V was trimmed by 4 bases and J by 8 bases, leaving 14 bases between them. CDR3 coding DNA: TGTGCCAGCAGTTCACACAGAGAACGCGGCTACACCTTC. This codes for CASSSHRERGYTF.

This chain connects TRBV12-3 or TRBV12-4 to TRBJ1-4; possibly TRBD1 for D (5 bases). This CDR3 spans 13 amino acids. Trimming pared 4 bases from V and 10 bases from J, leaving 13 bases between. The CDR3 DNA sequence: TGTGCCAGCAGTTGGGACTCCCGGGGAAAACTGTTTTTT. It yields the protein CASSWDSRGKLFF.

The V and J genes are TRBV10-1 and TRBJ2-1, with 13 bases matching TRBD2. The V gene end was trimmed by 6 bases and the J gene end by 6 bases; junction bases not matched to a gene: 8. Germline V lookup: CDR1 WNHNN, CDR2 SYGVQD (reference sequence). This CDR3 region has 16 residues. The CDR3 DNA reads as TGCGCCAGCAGCCCCCCGGGACTAGCGGGATCCAATGAGCAGTTCTTC. It is translated as CASSPPGLAGSNEQFF.

The chain recombines TRBV10-1 with TRBJ1-4; the D gene is possibly TRBD1 (6 bases). The CDR3 contains 14 residues. Germline V lookup: CDR1 WNHNN, CDR2 SYGVQD (reference sequence). Trimming took off 2 bases at V and 8 bases at J, with 12 bases between the two ends. This chain's CDR3 is CASSEGGPLEKLFF. In nucleotides, the CDR3 is TGCGCCAGCAGTGAGGGGGGCCCGCTCGAAAAACTGTTTTTT.

CDR3 nucleotide sequence: TGTGCCAGCGCGTCCGCAACTAATGAAAAACTGTTTTTT. Its protein product is CASASATNEKLFF. The chain joins TRBV6-5 to TRBJ1-4; D unresolved. Deletions cut 8 bases from V and 0 bases from J, with 7 bases between. This CDR3 has 13 residues. From germline, CDR1 is MNHEY and CDR2 SVGAGI.